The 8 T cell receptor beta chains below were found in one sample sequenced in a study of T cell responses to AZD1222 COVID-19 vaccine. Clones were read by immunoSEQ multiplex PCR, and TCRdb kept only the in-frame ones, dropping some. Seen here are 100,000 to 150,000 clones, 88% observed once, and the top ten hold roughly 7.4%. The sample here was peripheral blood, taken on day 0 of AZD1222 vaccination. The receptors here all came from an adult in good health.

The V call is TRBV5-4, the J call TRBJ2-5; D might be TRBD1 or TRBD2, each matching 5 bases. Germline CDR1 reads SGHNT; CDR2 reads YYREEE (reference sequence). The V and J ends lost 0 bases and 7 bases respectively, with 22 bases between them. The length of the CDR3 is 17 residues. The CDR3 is CASSLAGVGRGPWTQYF. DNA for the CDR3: TGTGCCAGCAGCTTGGCCGGGGTCGGTAGGGGTCCGTGGACCCAGTACTTC. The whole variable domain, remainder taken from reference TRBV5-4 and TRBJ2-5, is ETGVTQSPTHLIKTRGQQVTLRCSSQSGHNTVSWYQQALGQGPQFIFQYYREEENGRGNFPPRFSGLQFPNYSSELNVNALELDDSALYLCASSLAGVGRGPWTQYFGPGTRLLVL.

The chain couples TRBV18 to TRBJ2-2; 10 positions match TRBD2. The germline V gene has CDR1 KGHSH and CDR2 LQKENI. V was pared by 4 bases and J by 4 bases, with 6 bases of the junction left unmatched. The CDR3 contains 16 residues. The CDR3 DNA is TGTGCCAGCTCACGAGCCGGGACTAGCGTCACCGGGGAGCTGTTTTTT. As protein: CASSRAGTSVTGELFF.

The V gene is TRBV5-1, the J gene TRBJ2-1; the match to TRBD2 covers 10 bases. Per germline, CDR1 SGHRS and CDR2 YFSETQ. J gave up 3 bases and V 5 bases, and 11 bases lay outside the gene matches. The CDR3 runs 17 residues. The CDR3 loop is CASSPLERGGRYNEQFF. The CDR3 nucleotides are TGCGCCAGCAGTCCCCTTGAGCGGGGGGGCCGCTACAATGAGCAGTTCTTC.

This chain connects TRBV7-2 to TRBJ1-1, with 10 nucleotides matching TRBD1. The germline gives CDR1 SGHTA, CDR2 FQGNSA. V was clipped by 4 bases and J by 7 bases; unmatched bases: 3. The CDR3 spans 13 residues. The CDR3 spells CASSSGQGVEAFF. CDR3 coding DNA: TGTGCCAGCAGCTCCGGACAGGGGGTTGAAGCTTTCTTT.

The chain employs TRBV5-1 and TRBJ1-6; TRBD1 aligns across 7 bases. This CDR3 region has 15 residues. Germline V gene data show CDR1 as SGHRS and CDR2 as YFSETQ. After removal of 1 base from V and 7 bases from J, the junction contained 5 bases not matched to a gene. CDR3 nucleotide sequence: TGCGCCAGCAGCTTGCGTCAGGGGGGGAATTCACCCCTCCACTTT. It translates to CASSLRQGGNSPLHF.

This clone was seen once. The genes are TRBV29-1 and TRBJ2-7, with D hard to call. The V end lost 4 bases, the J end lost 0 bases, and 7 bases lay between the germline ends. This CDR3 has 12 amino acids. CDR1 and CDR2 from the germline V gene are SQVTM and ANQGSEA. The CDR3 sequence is CSVGRSSYEQYF. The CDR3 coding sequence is TGCAGCGTTGGTCGGAGCTCCTACGAGCAGTACTTC.

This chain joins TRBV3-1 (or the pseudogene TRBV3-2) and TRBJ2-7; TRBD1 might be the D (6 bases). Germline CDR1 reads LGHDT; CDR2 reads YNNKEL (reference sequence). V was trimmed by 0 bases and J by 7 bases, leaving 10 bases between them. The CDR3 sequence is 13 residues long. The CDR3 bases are TGTGCCAGCAGCCAAGAGGGGGCGAGGGAGCAGTACTTC. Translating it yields CASSQEGAREQYF.

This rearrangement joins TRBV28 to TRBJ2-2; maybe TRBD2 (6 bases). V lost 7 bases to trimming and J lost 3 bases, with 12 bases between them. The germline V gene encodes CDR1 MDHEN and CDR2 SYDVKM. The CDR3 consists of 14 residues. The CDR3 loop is CASTWGGDTGELFF. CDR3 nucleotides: TGTGCCAGCACCTGGGGCGGGGACACCGGGGAGCTGTTTTTT.